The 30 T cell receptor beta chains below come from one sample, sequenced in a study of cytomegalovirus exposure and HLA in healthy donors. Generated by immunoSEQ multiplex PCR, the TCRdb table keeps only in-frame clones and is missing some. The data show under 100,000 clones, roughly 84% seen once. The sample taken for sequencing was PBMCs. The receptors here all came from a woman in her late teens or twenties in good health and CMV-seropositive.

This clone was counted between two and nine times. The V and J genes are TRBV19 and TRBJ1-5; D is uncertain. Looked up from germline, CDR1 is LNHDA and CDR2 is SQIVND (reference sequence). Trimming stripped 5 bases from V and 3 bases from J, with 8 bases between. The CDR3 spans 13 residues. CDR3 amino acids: CASSVEANQPQHF. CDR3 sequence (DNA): TGTGCCAGTAGTGTGGAGGCCAATCAGCCCCAGCATTTT.

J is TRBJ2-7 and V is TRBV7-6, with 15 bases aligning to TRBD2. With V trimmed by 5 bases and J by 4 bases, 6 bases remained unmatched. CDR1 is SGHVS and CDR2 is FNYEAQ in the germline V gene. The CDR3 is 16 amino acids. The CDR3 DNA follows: TGTGCCAGCAGCCTCGGGACTAGCGGGGGGAATTACGAGCAGTACTTC. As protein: CASSLGTSGGNYEQYF.

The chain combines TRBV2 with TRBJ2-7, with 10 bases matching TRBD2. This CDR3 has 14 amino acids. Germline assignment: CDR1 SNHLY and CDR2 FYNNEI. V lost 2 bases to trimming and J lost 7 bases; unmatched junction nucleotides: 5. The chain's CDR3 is CASSESGGAREQYF. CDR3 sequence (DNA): TGTGCCAGCAGTGAAAGCGGGGGGGCGCGGGAGCAGTACTTC. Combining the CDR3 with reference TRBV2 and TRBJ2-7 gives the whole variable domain EPEVTQTPSHQVTQMGQEVILRCVPISNHLYFYWYRQILGQKVEFLVSFYNNEISEKSEIFDDQFSVERPDGSNFTLKIRSTKLEDSAMYFCASSESGGAREQYFGPGTRLTVT.

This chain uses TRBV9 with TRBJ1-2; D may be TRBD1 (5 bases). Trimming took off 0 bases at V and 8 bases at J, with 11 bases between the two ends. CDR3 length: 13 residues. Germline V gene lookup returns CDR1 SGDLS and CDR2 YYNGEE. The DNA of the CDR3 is TGTGCCAGCAGCGTAGTCAGGGAAGACGGCTACACCTTC. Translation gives CASSVVREDGYTF. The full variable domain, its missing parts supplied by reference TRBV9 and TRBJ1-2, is DSGVTQTPKHLITATGQRVTLRCSPRSGDLSVYWYQQSLDQGLQFLIQYYNGEERAKGNILERFSAQQFPDLHSELNLSSLELGDSALYFCASSVVREDGYTFGSGTRLTVV.

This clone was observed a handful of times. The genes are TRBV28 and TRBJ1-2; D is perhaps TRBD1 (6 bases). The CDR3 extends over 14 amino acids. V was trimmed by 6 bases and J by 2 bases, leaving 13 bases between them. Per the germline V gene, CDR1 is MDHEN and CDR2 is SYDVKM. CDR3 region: CASRPGQLNYGYTF. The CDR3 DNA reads TGTGCCAGCAGACCGGGACAACTCAACTATGGCTACACCTTC.

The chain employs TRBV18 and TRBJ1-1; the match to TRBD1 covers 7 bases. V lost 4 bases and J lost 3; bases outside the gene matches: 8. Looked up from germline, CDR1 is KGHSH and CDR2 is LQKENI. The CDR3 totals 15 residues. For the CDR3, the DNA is TGTGCCAGCTCACGGAGATCCACAGGGGACACTGAAGCTTTCTTT. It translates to CASSRRSTGDTEAFF.

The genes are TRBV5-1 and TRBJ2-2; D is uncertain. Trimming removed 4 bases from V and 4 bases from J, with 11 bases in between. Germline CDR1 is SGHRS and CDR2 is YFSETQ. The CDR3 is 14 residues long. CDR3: CASSEARSTGELFF. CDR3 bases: TGCGCCAGCAGCGAGGCGAGGTCCACCGGGGAGCTGTTTTTT.

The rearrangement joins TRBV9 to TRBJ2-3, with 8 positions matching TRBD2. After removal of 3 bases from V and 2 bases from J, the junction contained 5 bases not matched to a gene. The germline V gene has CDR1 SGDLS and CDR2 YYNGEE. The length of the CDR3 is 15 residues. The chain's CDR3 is CASSASGFPTDTQYF. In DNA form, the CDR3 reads TGTGCCAGCAGCGCTAGCGGGTTTCCCACAGATACGCAGTATTTT.

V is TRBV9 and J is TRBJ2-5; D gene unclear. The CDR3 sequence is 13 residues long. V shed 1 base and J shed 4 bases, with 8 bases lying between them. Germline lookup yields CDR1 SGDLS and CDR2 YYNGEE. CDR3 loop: CASSVTPGETQYF. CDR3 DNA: TGTGCCAGCAGCGTAACCCCGGGAGAGACCCAGTACTTC.

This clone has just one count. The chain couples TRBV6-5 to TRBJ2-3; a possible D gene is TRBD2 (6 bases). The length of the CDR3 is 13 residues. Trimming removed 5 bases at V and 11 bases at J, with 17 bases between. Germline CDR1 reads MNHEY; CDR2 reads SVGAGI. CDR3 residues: CASSDGGTRKQYF. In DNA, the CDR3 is TGTGCCAGCAGTGACGGGGGAACACGAAAGCAGTATTTT.

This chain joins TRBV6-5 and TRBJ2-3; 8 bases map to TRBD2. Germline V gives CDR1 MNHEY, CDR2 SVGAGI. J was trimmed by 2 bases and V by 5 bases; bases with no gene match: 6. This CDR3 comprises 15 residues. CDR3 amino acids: CASSRAGAFTDTQYF. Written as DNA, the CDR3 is TGTGCCAGCAGTCGAGCGGGGGCCTTCACAGATACGCAGTATTTT.

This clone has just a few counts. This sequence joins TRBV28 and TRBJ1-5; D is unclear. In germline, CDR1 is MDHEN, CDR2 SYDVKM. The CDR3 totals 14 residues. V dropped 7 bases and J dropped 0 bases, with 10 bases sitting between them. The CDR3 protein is CASTLSLSNQPQHF. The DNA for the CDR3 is TGTGCCAGCACCCTTTCCCTTAGCAATCAGCCCCAGCATTTT.

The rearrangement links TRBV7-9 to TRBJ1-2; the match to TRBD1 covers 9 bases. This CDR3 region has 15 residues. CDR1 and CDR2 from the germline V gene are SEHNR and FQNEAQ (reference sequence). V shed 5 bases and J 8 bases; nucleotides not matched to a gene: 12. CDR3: CASSVLTGGVDGYTF. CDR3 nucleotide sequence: TGTGCCAGCAGCGTACTTACAGGGGGCGTAGACGGCTACACCTTC.

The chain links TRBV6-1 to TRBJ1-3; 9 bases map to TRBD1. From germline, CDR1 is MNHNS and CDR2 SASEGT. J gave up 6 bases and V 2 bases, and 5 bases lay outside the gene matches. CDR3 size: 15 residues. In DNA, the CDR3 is TGTGCCAGCAGTGAATGGGGACAGGGCGAAAACACCATATATTTT. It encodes CASSEWGQGENTIYF.

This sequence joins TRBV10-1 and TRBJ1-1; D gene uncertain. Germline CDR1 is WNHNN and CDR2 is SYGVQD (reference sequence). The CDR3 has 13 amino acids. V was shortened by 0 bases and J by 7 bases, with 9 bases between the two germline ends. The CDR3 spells CASSESIVSEAFF. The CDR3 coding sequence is TGCGCCAGCAGTGAGTCAATTGTTAGTGAAGCTTTCTTT.

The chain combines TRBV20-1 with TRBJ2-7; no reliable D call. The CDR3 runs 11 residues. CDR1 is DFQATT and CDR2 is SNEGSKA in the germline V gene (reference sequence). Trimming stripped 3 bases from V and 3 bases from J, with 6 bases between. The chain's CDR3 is CSARVYYEQYF. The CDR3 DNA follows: TGCAGTGCTAGGGTCTACTACGAGCAGTACTTC.

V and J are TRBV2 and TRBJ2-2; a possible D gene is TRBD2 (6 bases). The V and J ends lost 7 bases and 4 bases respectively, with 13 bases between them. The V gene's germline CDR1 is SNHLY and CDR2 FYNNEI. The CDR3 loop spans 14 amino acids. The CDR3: CASNRLEGTGELFF. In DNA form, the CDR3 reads TGTGCCAGCAATAGGCTGGAGGGCACCGGGGAGCTGTTTTTT.

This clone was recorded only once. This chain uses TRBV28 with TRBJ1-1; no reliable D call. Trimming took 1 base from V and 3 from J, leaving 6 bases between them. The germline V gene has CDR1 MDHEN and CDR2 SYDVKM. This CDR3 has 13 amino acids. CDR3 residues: CASSLSGDTEAFF. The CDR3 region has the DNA TGTGCCAGCAGTTTATCGGGAGACACTGAAGCTTTCTTT.

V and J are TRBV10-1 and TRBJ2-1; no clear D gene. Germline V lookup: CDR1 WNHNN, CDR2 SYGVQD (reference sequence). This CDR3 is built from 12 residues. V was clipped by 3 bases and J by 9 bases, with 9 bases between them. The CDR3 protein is CASSESRSEQFF. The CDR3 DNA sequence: TGCGCCAGCAGTGAATCGCGATCTGAGCAGTTCTTC.

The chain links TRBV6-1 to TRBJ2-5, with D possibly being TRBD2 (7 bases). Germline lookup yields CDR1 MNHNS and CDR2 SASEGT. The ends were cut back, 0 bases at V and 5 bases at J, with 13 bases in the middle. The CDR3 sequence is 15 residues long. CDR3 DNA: TGTGCCAGCAGTGAAGCCGACGGGGGGCAGGAGACCCAGTACTTC. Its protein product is CASSEADGGQETQYF.

The CDR3 loop is CASSLTSGTDTQYF. The CDR3 DNA reads TGTGCCAGCAGCTTGACTAGCGGCACAGATACGCAGTATTTT. The V gene is TRBV2, the J gene TRBJ2-3; 8 bases match TRBD2. The CDR3 loop spans 14 amino acids. The germline V gene has CDR1 SNHLY and CDR2 FYNNEI. V was pared by 6 bases and J by 1 base, with 3 bases of the junction left unmatched.

Here the CDR3 reads CASSRDINTEAFF. The CDR3 nucleotides are TGTGCCAGCAGCCGGGACATAAACACTGAAGCTTTCTTT. This chain connects TRBV5-4 to TRBJ1-1, with D possibly being TRBD1 (6 bases). This CDR3 is built from 13 residues. CDR1 is SGHNT and CDR2 is YYREEE in the germline V gene (reference sequence). The V gene lost 4 bases and the J gene lost 2 bases, with 9 bases spanning the gap.

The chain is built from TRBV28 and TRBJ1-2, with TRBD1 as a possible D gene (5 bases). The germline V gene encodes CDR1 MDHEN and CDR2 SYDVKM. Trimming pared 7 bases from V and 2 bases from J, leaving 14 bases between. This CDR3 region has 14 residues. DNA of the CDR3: TGTGCCAGCACTTCCCCCCAGGGAAACTATGGCTACACCTTC. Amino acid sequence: CASTSPQGNYGYTF.

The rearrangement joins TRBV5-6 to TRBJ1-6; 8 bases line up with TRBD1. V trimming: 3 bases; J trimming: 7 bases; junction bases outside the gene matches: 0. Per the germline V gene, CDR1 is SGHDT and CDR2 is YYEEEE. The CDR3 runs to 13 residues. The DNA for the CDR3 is TGTGCCAGCAGCTGGACAGGGAATTCACCCCTCCACTTT. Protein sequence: CASSWTGNSPLHF. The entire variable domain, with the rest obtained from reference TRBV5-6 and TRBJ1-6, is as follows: DAGVTQSPTHLIKTRGQQVTLRCSPKSGHDTVSWYQQALGQGPQFIFQYYEEEERQRGNFPDRFSGHQFPNYSSELNVNALLLGDSALYLCASSWTGNSPLHFGNGTRLTVT.

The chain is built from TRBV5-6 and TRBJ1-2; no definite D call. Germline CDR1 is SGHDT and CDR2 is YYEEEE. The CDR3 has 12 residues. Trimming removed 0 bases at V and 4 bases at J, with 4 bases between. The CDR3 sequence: CASSLDGYGYTF. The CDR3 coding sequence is TGTGCCAGCAGCTTGGACGGCTATGGCTACACCTTC. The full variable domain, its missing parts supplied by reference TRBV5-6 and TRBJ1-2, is DAGVTQSPTHLIKTRGQQVTLRCSPKSGHDTVSWYQQALGQGPQFIFQYYEEEERQRGNFPDRFSGHQFPNYSSELNVNALLLGDSALYLCASSLDGYGYTFGSGTRLTVV.

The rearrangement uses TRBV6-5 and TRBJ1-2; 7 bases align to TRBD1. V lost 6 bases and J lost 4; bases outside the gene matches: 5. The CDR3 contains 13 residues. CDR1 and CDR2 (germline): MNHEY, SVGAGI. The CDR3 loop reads CASSPQGIYGYTF. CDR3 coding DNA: TGTGCCAGCAGCCCACAGGGGATCTATGGCTACACCTTC.

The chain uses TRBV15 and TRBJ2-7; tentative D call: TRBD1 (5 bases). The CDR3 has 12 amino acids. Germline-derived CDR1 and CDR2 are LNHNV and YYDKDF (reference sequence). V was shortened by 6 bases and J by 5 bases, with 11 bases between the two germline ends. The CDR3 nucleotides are TGTGCCACCAGAGACAGTTTTGACGAGCAGTACTTC. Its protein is CATRDSFDEQYF.

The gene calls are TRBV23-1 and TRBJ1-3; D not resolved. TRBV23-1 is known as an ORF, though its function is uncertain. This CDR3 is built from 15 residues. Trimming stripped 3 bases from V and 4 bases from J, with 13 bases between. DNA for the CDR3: TGCGCCAGCAGTCATATAAGAGGGAACGGAAACACCATATATTTT. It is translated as CASSHIRGNGNTIYF.

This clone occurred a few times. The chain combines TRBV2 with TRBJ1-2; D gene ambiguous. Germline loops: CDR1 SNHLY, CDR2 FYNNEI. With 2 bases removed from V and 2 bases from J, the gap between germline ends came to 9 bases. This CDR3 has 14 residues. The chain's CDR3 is CASSETEGNYGYTF. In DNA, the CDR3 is TGTGCCAGCAGTGAAACAGAGGGAAACTATGGCTACACCTTC.

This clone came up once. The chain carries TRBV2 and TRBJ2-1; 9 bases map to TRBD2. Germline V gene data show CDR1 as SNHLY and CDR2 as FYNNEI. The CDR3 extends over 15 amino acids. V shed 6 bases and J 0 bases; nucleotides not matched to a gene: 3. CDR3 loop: CASRVTSGSYNEQFF. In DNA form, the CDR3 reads TGTGCCAGCAGGGTGACTAGCGGCTCCTACAATGAGCAGTTCTTC.